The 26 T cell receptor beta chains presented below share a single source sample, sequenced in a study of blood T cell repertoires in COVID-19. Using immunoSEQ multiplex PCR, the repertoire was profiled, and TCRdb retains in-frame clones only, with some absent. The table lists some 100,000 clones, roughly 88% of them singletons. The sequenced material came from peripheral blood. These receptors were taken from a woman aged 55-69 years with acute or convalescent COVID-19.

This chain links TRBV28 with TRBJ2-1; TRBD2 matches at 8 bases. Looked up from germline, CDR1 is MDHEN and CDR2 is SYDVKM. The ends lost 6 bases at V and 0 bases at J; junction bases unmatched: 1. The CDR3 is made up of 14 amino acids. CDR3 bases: TGTGCCAGCAGAGGGACTAGCTCCTACAATGAGCAGTTCTTC. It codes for CASRGTSSYNEQFF.

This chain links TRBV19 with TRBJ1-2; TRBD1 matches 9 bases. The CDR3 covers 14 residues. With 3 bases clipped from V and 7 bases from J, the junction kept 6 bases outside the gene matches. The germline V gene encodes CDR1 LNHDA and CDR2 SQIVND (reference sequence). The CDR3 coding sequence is TGTGCCAGTAGTATGGGGACAGGGATACGTGGCTACACCTTC. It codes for CASSMGTGIRGYTF.

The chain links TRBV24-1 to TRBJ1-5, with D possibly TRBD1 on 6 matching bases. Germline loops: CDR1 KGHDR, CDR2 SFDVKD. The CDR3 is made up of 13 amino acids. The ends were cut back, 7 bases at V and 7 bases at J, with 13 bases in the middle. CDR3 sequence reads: CATRAGGGQPQHF. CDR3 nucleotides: TGTGCCACCAGAGCTGGGGGGGGCCAGCCCCAGCATTTT.

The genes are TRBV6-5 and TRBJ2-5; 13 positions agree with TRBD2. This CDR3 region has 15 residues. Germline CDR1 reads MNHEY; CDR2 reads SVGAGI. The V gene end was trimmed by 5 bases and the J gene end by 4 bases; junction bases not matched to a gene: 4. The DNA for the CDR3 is TGTGCCAGCAGTCCACTAGCGGGAGGGCGAGAGACCCAGTACTTC. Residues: CASSPLAGGRETQYF.

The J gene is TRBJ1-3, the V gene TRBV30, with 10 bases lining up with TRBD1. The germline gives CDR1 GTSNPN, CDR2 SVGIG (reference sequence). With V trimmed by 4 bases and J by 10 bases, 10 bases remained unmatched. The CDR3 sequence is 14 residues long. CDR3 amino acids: CAWTTGTGVETIYF. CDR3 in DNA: TGTGCCTGGACAACCGGGACAGGGGTAGAAACCATATATTTT. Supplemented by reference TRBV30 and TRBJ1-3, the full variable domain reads SQTIHQWPATLVQPVGSPLSLECTVEGTSNPNLYWYRQAAGRGLQLLFYSVGIGQISSEVPQNLSASRPQDRQFILSSKKLLLSDSGFYLCAWTTGTGVETIYFGEGSWLTVV.

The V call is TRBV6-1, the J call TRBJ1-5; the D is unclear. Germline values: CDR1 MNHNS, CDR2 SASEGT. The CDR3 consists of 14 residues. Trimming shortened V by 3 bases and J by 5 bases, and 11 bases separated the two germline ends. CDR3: CASSELLGDQPQHF. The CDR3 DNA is TGTGCCAGCAGTGAGCTTCTGGGCGATCAGCCCCAGCATTTT.

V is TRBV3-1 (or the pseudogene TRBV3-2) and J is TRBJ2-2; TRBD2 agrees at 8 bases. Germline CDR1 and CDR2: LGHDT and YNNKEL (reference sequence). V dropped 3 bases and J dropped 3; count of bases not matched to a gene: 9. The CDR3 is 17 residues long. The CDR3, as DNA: TGTGCCAGCAGCCAGAAAAAGCGGGAGACGGACACCGGGGAGCTGTTTTTT. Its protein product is CASSQKKRETDTGELFF.

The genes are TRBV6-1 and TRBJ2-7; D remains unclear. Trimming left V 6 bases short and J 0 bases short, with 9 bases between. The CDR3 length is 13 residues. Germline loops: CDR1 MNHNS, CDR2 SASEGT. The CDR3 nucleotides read TGTGCCAGCAGAGAACTGAGCTCCTACGAGCAGTACTTC. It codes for CASRELSSYEQYF.

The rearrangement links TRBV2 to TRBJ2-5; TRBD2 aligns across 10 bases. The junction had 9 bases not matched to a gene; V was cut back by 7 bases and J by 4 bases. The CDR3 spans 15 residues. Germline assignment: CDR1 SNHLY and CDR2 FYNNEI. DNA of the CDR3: TGTGCCAGCATCACCCTAGCGGGAGTGGGAGAGACCCAGTACTTC. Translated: CASITLAGVGETQYF.

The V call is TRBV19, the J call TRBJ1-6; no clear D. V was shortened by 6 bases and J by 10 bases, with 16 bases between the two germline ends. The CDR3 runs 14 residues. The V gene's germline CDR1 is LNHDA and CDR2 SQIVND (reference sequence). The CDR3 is CASSDREGSSPLHF. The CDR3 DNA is TGTGCCAGTAGCGACCGCGAGGGATCCTCACCCCTCCACTTT.

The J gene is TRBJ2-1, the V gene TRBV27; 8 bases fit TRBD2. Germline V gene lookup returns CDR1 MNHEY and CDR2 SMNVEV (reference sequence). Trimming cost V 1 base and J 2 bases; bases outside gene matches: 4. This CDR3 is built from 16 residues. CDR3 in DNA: TGTGCCAGCAGTTTATTTCGCGGGAGGACCTACAATGAGCAGTTCTTC. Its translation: CASSLFRGRTYNEQFF.

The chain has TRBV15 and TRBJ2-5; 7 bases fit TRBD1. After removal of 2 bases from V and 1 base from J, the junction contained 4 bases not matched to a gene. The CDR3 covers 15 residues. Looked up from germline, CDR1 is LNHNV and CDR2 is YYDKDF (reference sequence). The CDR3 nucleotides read TGTGCCACCAGCAGACTCGGGACAGCCCAAGAGACCCAGTACTTC. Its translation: CATSRLGTAQETQYF. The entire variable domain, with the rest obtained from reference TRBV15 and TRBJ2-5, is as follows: DAMVIQNPRYQVTQFGKPVTLSCSQTLNHNVMYWYQQKSSQAPKLLFHYYDKDFNNEADTPDNFQSRRPNTSFCFLDIRSPGLGDTAMYLCATSRLGTAQETQYFGPGTRLLVL.

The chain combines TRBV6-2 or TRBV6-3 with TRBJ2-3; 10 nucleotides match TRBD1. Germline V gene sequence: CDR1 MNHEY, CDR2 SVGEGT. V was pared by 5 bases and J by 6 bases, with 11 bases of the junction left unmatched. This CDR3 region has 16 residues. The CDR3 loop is CASSPLRQGAGDTQYF. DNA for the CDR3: TGTGCCAGCAGTCCCCTCCGACAGGGGGCAGGGGATACGCAGTATTTT.

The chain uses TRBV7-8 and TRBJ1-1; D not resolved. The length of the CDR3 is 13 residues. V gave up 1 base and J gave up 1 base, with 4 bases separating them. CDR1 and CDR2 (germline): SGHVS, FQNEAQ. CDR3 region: CASSLGKNTEAFF. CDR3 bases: TGTGCCAGCAGCTTAGGTAAGAACACTGAAGCTTTCTTT.

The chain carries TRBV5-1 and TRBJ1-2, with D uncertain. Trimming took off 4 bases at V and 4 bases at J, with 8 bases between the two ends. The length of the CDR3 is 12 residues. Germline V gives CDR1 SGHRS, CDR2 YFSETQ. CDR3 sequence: CASSPRSYGYTF. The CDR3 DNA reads TGCGCCAGCAGCCCCCGGAGCTATGGCTACACCTTC.

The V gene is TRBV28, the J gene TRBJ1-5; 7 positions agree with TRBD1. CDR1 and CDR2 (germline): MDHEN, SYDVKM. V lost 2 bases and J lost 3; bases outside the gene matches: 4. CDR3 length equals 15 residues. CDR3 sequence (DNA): TGTGCCAGCAGTTTAGGCGGACAGGACAATCAGCCCCAGCATTTT. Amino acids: CASSLGGQDNQPQHF.

The DNA for the CDR3 is TGCGCCAGCAGCTATAGTCCGGGTAACTACAATGAGCAGTTCTTC. Amino acids: CASSYSPGNYNEQFF. The chain has TRBV5-1 and TRBJ2-1; D is ambiguous. Germline V gene sequence: CDR1 SGHRS, CDR2 YFSETQ. The CDR3 spans 15 residues. V was pared by 3 bases and J by 3 bases, with 13 bases between. Supplemented by reference TRBV5-1 and TRBJ2-1, the full variable domain reads KAGVTQTPRYLIKTRGQQVTLSCSPISGHRSVSWYQQTPGQGLQFLFEYFSETQRNKGNFPGRFSGRQFSNSRSEMNVSTLELGDSALYLCASSYSPGNYNEQFFGPGTRLTVL.

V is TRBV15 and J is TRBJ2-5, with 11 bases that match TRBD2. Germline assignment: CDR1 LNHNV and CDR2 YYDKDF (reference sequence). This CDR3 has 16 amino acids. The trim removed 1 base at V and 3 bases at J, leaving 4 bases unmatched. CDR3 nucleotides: TGTGCCACCAGCAGAGGGAATAGCGGGAGGGAAGAGACCCAGTACTTC. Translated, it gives CATSRGNSGREETQYF.

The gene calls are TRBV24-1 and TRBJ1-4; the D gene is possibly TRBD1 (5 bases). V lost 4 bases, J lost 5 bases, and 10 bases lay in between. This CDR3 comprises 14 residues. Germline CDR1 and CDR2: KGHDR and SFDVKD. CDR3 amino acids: CATSDRGGNEKLFF. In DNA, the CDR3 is TGTGCCACCAGTGACCGGGGGGGGAATGAAAAACTGTTTTTT.

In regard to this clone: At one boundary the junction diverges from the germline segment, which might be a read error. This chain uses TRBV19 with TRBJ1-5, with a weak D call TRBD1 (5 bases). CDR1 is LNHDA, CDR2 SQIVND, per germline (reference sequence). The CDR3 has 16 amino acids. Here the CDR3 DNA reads TGTGCCAGTAGTCTAGAGACAGCCTTTAGCAATCAGCCCCAGCATTTT. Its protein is CASSLETAFSNQPQHF.

As DNA, the CDR3 is TGTGCCAGCAGTCCCCGGGTGACAGGCTACGAGCAGTACGTC. It encodes CASSPRVTGYEQYV. The chain links TRBV28 to TRBJ2-7; perhaps TRBD1 as D (6 bases). Germline CDR1 reads MDHEN; CDR2 reads SYDVKM. This CDR3 region has 14 residues. V was shortened by 5 bases and J by 3 bases, with 14 bases between the two germline ends.

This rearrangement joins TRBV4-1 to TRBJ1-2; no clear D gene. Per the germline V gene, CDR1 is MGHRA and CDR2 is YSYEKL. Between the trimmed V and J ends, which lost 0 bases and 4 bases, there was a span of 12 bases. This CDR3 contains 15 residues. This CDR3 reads CASSQEGRALYGYTF. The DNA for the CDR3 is TGCGCCAGCAGCCAAGAAGGGAGGGCTCTCTATGGCTACACCTTC.

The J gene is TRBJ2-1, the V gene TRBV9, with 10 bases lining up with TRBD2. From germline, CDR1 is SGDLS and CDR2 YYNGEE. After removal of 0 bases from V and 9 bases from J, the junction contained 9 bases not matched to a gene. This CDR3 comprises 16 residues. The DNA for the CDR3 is TGTGCCAGCAGCGTAGTGTCTAGCGGGAGTTTAGTTGAGCAGTTCTTC. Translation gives CASSVVSSGSLVEQFF.

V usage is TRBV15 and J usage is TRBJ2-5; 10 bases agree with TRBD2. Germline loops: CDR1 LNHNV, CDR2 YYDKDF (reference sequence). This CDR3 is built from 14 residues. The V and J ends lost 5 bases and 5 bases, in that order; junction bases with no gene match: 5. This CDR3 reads CATSLAGVGETQYF. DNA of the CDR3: TGTGCCACCAGCCTAGCGGGAGTAGGCGAGACCCAGTACTTC.

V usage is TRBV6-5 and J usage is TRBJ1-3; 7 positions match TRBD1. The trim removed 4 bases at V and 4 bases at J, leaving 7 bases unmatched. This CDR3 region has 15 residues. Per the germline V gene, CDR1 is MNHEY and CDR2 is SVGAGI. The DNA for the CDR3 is TGTGCCAGCAGTTCCTTAGGGACAGAAGGAAACACCATATATTTT. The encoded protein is CASSSLGTEGNTIYF.

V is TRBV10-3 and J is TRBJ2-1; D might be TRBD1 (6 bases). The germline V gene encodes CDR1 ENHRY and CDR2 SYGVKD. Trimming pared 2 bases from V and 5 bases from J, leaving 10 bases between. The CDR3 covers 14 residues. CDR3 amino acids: CAISERTGNNEQFF. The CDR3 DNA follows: TGTGCCATCAGTGAGCGAACAGGGAACAATGAGCAGTTCTTC.